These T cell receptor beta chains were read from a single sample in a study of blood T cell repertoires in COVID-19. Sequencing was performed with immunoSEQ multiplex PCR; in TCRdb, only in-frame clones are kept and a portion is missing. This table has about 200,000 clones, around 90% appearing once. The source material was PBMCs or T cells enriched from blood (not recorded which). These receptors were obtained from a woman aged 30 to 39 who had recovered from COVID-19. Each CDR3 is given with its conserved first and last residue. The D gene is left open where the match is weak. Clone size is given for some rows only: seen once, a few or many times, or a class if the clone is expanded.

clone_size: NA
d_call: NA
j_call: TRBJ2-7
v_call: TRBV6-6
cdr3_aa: CASSYSYPTGYEQYF
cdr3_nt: TGTGCCAGCAGTTACTCTTATCCTACCGGCTACGAGCAGTACTTC

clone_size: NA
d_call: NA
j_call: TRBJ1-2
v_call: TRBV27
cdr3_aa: CASRQERSGYTF
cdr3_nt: TGTGCCAGCAGGCAAGAGAGGTCTGGCTACACCTTC

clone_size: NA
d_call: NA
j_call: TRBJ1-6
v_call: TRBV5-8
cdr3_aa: CASSLGQQGNRPLHF
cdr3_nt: TGTGCCAGCAGCCTTGGCCAACAGGGAAATCGACCCCTCCACTTT

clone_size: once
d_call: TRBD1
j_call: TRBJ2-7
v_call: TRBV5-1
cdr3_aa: CASSLEAGGYEQYF
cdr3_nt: TGCGCCAGCAGCTTGGAGGCAGGGGGCTACGAGCAGTACTTC

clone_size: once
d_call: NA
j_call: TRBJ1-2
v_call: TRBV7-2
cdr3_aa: CASSFLTGGLYGYTF
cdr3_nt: TGTGCCAGCAGCTTCCTTACCGGGGGGCTCTATGGCTACACCTTC

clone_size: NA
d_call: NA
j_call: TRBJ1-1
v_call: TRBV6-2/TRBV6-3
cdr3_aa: CASSYGGAVGRNTEAFF
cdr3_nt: TGTGCCAGCAGTTACGGTGGGGCGGTAGGTCGGAACACTGAAGCTTTCTTT

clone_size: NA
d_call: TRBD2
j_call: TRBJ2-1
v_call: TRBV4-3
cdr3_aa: CASSHRSGGEYNEQFF
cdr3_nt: TGCGCCAGCAGCCACCGTAGCGGGGGAGAGTACAATGAGCAGTTCTTC

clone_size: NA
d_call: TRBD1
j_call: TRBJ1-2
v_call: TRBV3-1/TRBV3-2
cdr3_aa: CASSQDKVADREDGNYGYTF
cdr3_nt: TGTGCCAGCAGCCAAGATAAGGTAGCGGACAGGGAGGACGGCAACTATGGCTACACCTTC

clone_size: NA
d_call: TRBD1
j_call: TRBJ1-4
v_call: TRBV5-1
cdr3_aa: CASSAGQATTNEKLFF
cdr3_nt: TGCGCCAGCAGCGCCGGACAGGCGACAACTAATGAAAAACTGTTTTTT

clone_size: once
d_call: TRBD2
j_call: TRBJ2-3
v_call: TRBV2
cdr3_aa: CARGLAGGNTDTQYF
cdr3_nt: TGTGCCAGAGGGCTAGCGGGGGGGAATACAGATACGCAGTATTTT

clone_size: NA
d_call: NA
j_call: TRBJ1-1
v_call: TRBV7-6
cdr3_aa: CASSPRQEDMNTEAFF
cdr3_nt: TGTGCCAGCAGCCCCCGACAGGAAGATATGAACACTGAAGCTTTCTTT

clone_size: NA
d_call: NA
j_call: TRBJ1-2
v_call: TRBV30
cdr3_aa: CAWSSRHNGYTF
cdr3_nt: TGTGCCTGGAGTTCCAGGCACAATGGCTACACCTTC

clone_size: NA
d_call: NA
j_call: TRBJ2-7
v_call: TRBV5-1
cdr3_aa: CASSEAVSYEQYF
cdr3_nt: TGCGCCAGCAGCGAGGCAGTCTCCTACGAGCAGTACTTC

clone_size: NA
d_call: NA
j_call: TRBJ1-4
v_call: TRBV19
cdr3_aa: CASSIGGVGAEKLFF
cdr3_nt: TGTGCCAGTAGTATAGGCGGGGTCGGTGCCGAAAAACTGTTTTTT

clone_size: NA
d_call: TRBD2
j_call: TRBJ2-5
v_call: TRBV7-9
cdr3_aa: CASSPASGGKETQYF
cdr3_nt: TGTGCCAGCAGCCCCGCTAGCGGGGGAAAAGAGACCCAGTACTTC

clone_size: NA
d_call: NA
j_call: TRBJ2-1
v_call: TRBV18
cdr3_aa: CASSPGRGSNEQFF
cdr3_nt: TGTGCCAGCTCACCAGGGCGGGGTAGCAATGAGCAGTTCTTC

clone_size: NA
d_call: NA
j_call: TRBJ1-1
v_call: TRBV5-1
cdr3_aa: CASSPPAVGGEAFF
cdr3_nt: TGCGCCAGCAGCCCGCCAGCAGTTGGGGGGGAAGCTTTCTTT